The 21 T cell receptor beta chains listed next were all sequenced from one sample in a study of blood T cells in healthy people across ages. A second PCR, run for roughly 7 to 12 cycles, used a sample-barcoded 5' primer plus a J-beta primer mix. TCRdb reprocessed the 5' RACE reads via MiXCR and lists one record per CDR3 protein. The profile shows 500,000 to 600,000 distinct CDR3 sequences, roughly 28% of them singletons. Source material: blood. Receptors originate from a woman between 65 and 79 years old in good health.

This chain links TRBV9 with TRBJ2-5, with 7 positions matching TRBD2. The CDR3 spans 15 residues. Germline trimming cut 0 bases from V and 2 bases from J; bases unmatched to any gene: 4. CDR1 SGDLS and CDR2 YYNGEE come from the germline V gene. The CDR3, as DNA: TGTGCCAGCAGCGTAGTGTGGGGGGGTCAAGAGACCCAGTACTTC. It specifies CASSVVWGGQETQYF.

This clonotype was detected ten times or more. The CDR3 reads CASSSRDFPDNEQFF. The CDR3 bases are TGTGCCAGCAGCTCTCGGGACTTCCCAGACAATGAGCAGTTCTTC. The rearrangement joins TRBV9 to TRBJ2-1; D might be TRBD2 (6 bases). V lost 4 bases and J lost 5, with 16 bases in between. Germline CDR1 reads SGDLS; CDR2 reads YYNGEE. The CDR3 consists of 15 residues.

This clonotype occurred a few times. The V gene is TRBV7-9, the J gene TRBJ2-1; 8 nucleotides match TRBD2. Germline CDR1 reads SEHNR; CDR2 reads FQNEAQ (reference sequence). The CDR3 loop spans 15 amino acids. The V segment lost 7 bases and the J segment 4 bases; nucleotides outside the gene matches: 9. CDR3 DNA: TGTGCCAGCATCCCACTAGCGGACTTTTACAATGAGCAGTTCTTC. Translating gives CASIPLADFYNEQFF.

This clonotype showed up just a few times. The genes are TRBV4-3 and TRBJ2-3; 7 bases match TRBD2. This CDR3 region has 15 residues. The J segment lost 1 base and the V segment lost 3 bases, leaving 4 bases of the junction unmatched. CDR1 is LGHNA and CDR2 is YSLEER in the germline V gene. The CDR3 reads CASSQGGGRTDTQYF. CDR3 DNA: TGCGCCAGCAGCCAGGGCGGGGGTCGCACAGATACGCAGTATTTT.

This clonotype came up a few times. The chain links TRBV14 to TRBJ1-1; TRBD1 might be the D (5 bases). Trimming pared 0 bases from V and 2 bases from J, leaving 16 bases between. From germline, CDR1 is SGHDN and CDR2 FVKESK. The CDR3 consists of 17 residues. The CDR3 is CASSQEKGTFLNTEAFF. As DNA, the CDR3 is TGTGCCAGCAGCCAAGAGAAGGGGACTTTCCTAAACACTGAAGCTTTCTTT.

This clonotype showed up just once. One end of the junction fails to match germline, which may point to a read error. The rearrangement links TRBV12-3 or TRBV12-4 to TRBJ1-2, with 9 bases fitting TRBD1. The CDR3 runs to 15 residues. The CDR3 DNA reads as TGTGCCAGCAGTGACCCGGGACAGGGAAACTATGGCTACGCCTTC. Translation gives CASSDPGQGNYGYAF.

Ten or more counts support this clonotype. The chain is built from TRBV7-2 and TRBJ2-2; perhaps TRBD2 as D (6 bases). Germline-derived CDR1 and CDR2 are SGHTA and FQGNSA. V lost 5 bases and J lost 5, with 15 bases in between. The CDR3 has 15 amino acids. CDR3 region: CASSPNLAGTGELFF. The CDR3 DNA reads TGTGCCAGCAGCCCTAATTTGGCGGGGACCGGGGAGCTGTTTTTT.

The J gene is TRBJ2-5, the V gene TRBV6-2 or TRBV6-3, with 8 bases matching TRBD2. This CDR3 is 16 amino acids long. The ends lost 2 bases at V and 1 base at J; junction bases unmatched: 6. Germline V gene lookup returns CDR1 MNHEY and CDR2 SVGEGT. This CDR3 reads CASSYALAGGQETQYF. CDR3 bases: TGTGCCAGCAGTTACGCCCTAGCGGGCGGCCAAGAGACCCAGTACTTC.

A few counts support this clonotype. The genes are TRBV18 and TRBJ2-5; D possibly matches TRBD1 or TRBD2 (5 bases each). Trimming removed 4 bases from V and 2 bases from J, with 14 bases in between. From germline, CDR1 is KGHSH and CDR2 LQKENI. This CDR3 is built from 15 residues. In DNA form, the CDR3 reads TGTGCCAGCTCACTACATCCGGGACCACAAGAGACCCAGTACTTC. This translates into CASSLHPGPQETQYF.

Many counts were recorded for this clonotype. The chain carries TRBV5-1 and TRBJ2-3; D ambiguous. Trimming removed 0 bases from V and 6 bases from J, with 5 bases in between. The CDR3 contains 12 residues. Germline V CDR1 and CDR2: SGHRS, YFSETQ. CDR3 sequence (DNA): TGCGCCAGCAGCTTGGTGGGGGATACGCAGTATTTT. Translated, it gives CASSLVGDTQYF.

The chain uses TRBV20-1 and TRBJ2-2; no firm D call. Germline loops: CDR1 DFQATT, CDR2 SNEGSKA (reference sequence). V was pared by 3 bases and J by 3 bases, with 8 bases between. The CDR3 runs to 13 residues. CDR3 amino acids: CSASYSHTGELFF. The CDR3 DNA follows: TGCAGTGCTAGTTATTCGCACACCGGGGAGCTGTTTTTT.

The chain couples TRBV3-1 to TRBJ2-5; TRBD2 aligns across 9 bases. CDR3 length: 16 amino acids. The V segment lost 0 bases and the J segment 1 base; nucleotides outside the gene matches: 3. CDR1 and CDR2 (germline): LGHDT, YNNKEL (reference sequence). CDR3 nucleotides: TGTGCCAGCAGCCAAGATCCGGGACTAGCCCAAGAGACCCAGTACTTC. The encoded protein is CASSQDPGLAQETQYF.

This clonotype showed up just a few times. The chain combines TRBV6-2 or TRBV6-3 with TRBJ2-5; D may match TRBD1 or TRBD2 (5 bases each). CDR3 size: 13 residues. The germline V and J ends were trimmed by 5 bases and 7 bases, with 14 bases remaining between them. Germline V gives CDR1 MNHEY, CDR2 SVGEGT. This chain's CDR3 is CASSRDPTVTQYF. The CDR3, as DNA: TGTGCCAGCAGTCGGGACCCCACAGTGACCCAGTACTTC.

This clonotype came up a few times. V is TRBV6-6 and J is TRBJ1-2, with D maybe TRBD1 (6 bases). This CDR3 has 13 amino acids. Trimming took 4 bases from V and 8 from J, leaving 14 bases between them. Germline V gives CDR1 MNHNY, CDR2 SVGAGI (reference sequence). CDR3 protein: CASSSRGSRGYTF. In DNA, the CDR3 is TGTGCCAGCAGTTCCAGGGGATCGAGGGGCTACACCTTC.

This clonotype was observed a few times. V and J are TRBV6-5 and TRBJ2-1, with D uncertain. The J call may be incorrect, as the DNA end agrees better with TRBJ2-5. Germline V gene data show CDR1 as MNHEY and CDR2 as SVGAGI. The CDR3 covers 13 residues. In DNA form, the CDR3 reads TGTGCCAGCAGTATGGCCTTGGGAGAGACCCAGTACTTC. Translation gives CASSMALGETQYF.

This rearrangement joins TRBV5-1 to TRBJ1-3, with D unclear. Trimming took 4 bases from V and 4 from J, leaving 15 bases between them. Germline-derived CDR1 and CDR2 are SGHRS and YFSETQ. The CDR3 is 15 amino acids. The CDR3: CASSLSEAAGNTIYF. DNA of the CDR3: TGCGCCAGCAGCCTTAGTGAAGCAGCGGGAAACACCATATATTTT. Full variable domain (outside the CDR3, taken from reference TRBV5-1 and TRBJ1-3): KAGVTQTPRYLIKTRGQQVTLSCSPISGHRSVSWYQQTPGQGLQFLFEYFSETQRNKGNFPGRFSGRQFSNSRSEMNVSTLELGDSALYLCASSLSEAAGNTIYFGEGSWLTVV.

The chain employs TRBV12-3 or TRBV12-4 and TRBJ1-2; D is ambiguous. V dropped 6 bases and J dropped 0 bases, with 8 bases sitting between them. The CDR3 extends over 13 amino acids. The CDR3 nucleotides read TGTGCCAGCAGACACAATACTAACTATGGCTACACCTTC. It codes for CASRHNTNYGYTF.

Only a few counts were recorded for this clonotype. The V gene is TRBV6-2 or TRBV6-3, the J gene TRBJ1-1, with D unresolved. This CDR3 region has 14 residues. V lost 5 bases and J lost 5, with 15 bases in between. Germline V CDR1 and CDR2: MNHEY, SVGEGT. The CDR3 protein is CASSRGMMGTEAFF. The CDR3 region has the DNA TGTGCCAGCAGTCGAGGGATGATGGGTACTGAAGCTTTCTTT.

This clonotype was observed a handful of times. This chain joins TRBV6-6 and TRBJ2-2; 12 bases agree with TRBD2. The germline V gene encodes CDR1 MNHNY and CDR2 SVGAGI (reference sequence). CDR3 length equals 15 residues. The V gene end was trimmed by 5 bases and the J gene end by 7 bases; junction bases not matched to a gene: 5. CDR3 region: CASSPAGLAGGELFF. The DNA for the CDR3 is TGTGCCAGCAGTCCTGCGGGACTAGCGGGCGGGGAGCTGTTTTTT.

This clonotype appeared a few times. The CDR3 spells CSAALRSQETQYF. Written as DNA, the CDR3 is TGCAGCGCCGCCCTACGCAGTCAAGAGACCCAGTACTTC. V usage is TRBV29-1 and J usage is TRBJ2-5; D gene ambiguous. The CDR3 totals 13 residues. From germline, CDR1 is SQVTM and CDR2 ANQGSEA. The V gene lost 7 bases and the J gene lost 2 bases, with 14 bases spanning the gap.

This clonotype has just a few counts. The genes are TRBV15 and TRBJ2-5; the D is unclear. The V and J ends lost 5 bases and 5 bases respectively, with 12 bases between them. This CDR3 region has 13 residues. CDR1 and CDR2 (germline): LNHNV, YYDKDF (reference sequence). The CDR3 here is CATSRSRTETQYF. CDR3 nucleotides: TGTGCCACCAGCCGCTCACGGACCGAGACCCAGTACTTC.